These 15 T cell receptor beta chains were sequenced from one sample in a study of blood T cell repertoires in COVID-19. Sequencing used immunoSEQ multiplex PCR; TCRdb keeps in-frame clones, though not all of them. The data show approximately 400,000 clones, more than 70% seen once. Sequenced: peripheral blood. These receptors all come from a woman aged 45-59 years with COVID-19, enrolled during active disease.

This chain uses TRBV19 with TRBJ2-2; 8 bases line up with TRBD1. With V trimmed by 5 bases and J by 1 base, 6 bases remained unmatched. Germline V gene sequence: CDR1 LNHDA, CDR2 SQIVND (reference sequence). CDR3 size: 16 residues. The CDR3 protein is CASSRSGTGNTGELFF. In nucleotides, the CDR3 is TGTGCCAGTAGTCGTTCCGGGACAGGGAACACCGGGGAGCTGTTTTTT.

The chain couples TRBV3-1 (or the pseudogene TRBV3-2) to TRBJ2-6, with D hard to call. V shed 5 bases and J shed 4 bases, with 6 bases lying between them. CDR1 is LGHDT and CDR2 is YNNKEL in the germline V gene (reference sequence). This CDR3 comprises 13 residues. CDR3 amino acids: CASSTRGANVLTF. CDR3 DNA: TGTGCCAGCAGCACCCGGGGGGCCAACGTCCTGACTTTC.

The chain employs TRBV5-4 and TRBJ2-5, with a possible D match to TRBD2 (6 bases). V lost 3 bases and J lost 6, with 18 bases in between. CDR3 length equals 15 residues. The germline gives CDR1 SGHNT, CDR2 YYREEE (reference sequence). CDR3 loop: CASSSLGGPKQTQYF. CDR3 DNA: TGTGCCAGCAGCTCACTCGGGGGACCCAAACAGACCCAGTACTTC.

The V and J genes are TRBV6-6 and TRBJ2-3; 8 bases are shared with TRBD1. CDR1 MNHNY and CDR2 SVGAGI come from the germline V gene (reference sequence). There are 14 residues in the CDR3. Trimming cost V 7 bases and J 2 bases; bases outside gene matches: 5. The CDR3 DNA follows: TGTGCCAGCACGGGACAGGCCACCACAGATACGCAGTATTTT. It codes for CASTGQATTDTQYF.

The rearrangement uses TRBV19 and TRBJ1-5, with D possibly being TRBD1 (5 bases). Trimming removed 10 bases from V and 2 bases from J, with 15 bases in between. The CDR3 spans 14 residues. Germline CDR1 reads LNHDA; CDR2 reads SQIVND (reference sequence). The CDR3 DNA is TGTGCCACCGCAGGGACGGGAGGCAATCAGCCCCAGCATTTT. Translation gives CATAGTGGNQPQHF.

This clone was counted a few times. The V and J genes are TRBV2 and TRBJ1-1; no clear D gene. Trimming pared 3 bases from V and 4 bases from J, leaving 6 bases between. There are 12 residues in the CDR3. CDR1 is SNHLY, CDR2 FYNNEI, per germline. The CDR3 loop is CASSDGVTEAFF. CDR3 nucleotides: TGTGCCAGCAGTGATGGAGTCACTGAAGCTTTCTTT.

This sequence joins TRBV9 and TRBJ1-1; weak D call: TRBD1 (5 bases). V lost 4 bases to trimming and J lost 10 bases, with 14 bases between them. Germline CDR1 reads SGDLS; CDR2 reads YYNGEE. CDR3 size: 12 residues. CDR3 bases: TGTGCCAGCAGCCCTAGGAAGGGGTCAGCTTTCTTT. Translation: CASSPRKGSAFF.

The chain links TRBV27 to TRBJ1-6; TRBD1 matches 8 bases. Germline V lookup: CDR1 MNHEY, CDR2 SMNVEV (reference sequence). Germline trimming cut 4 bases from V and 7 bases from J; bases unmatched to any gene: 6. This CDR3 contains 15 residues. The CDR3 here is CASSSDRVDNSPLHF. Written as DNA, the CDR3 is TGTGCCAGCAGTTCGGACAGGGTGGACAATTCACCCCTCCACTTT.

The chain joins TRBV5-1 to TRBJ1-1; TRBD1 aligns across 10 bases. From germline, CDR1 is SGHRS and CDR2 YFSETQ. J was trimmed by 6 bases and V by 4 bases; bases with no gene match: 3. The CDR3 is 13 amino acids. Here the CDR3 reads CASSAGQGAEAFF. In DNA, the CDR3 is TGCGCCAGCAGCGCCGGACAGGGGGCTGAAGCTTTCTTT. The variable domain in full, completed from reference TRBV5-1 and TRBJ1-1, reads KAGVTQTPRYLIKTRGQQVTLSCSPISGHRSVSWYQQTPGQGLQFLFEYFSETQRNKGNFPGRFSGRQFSNSRSEMNVSTLELGDSALYLCASSAGQGAEAFFGQGTRLTVV.

This clone is a singleton in its sample. The genes are TRBV27 and TRBJ2-7; 9 bases agree with TRBD1. V lost 6 bases and J lost 4; bases outside the gene matches: 7. The V gene's germline CDR1 is MNHEY and CDR2 SMNVEV (reference sequence). The CDR3 has 14 amino acids. The CDR3 sequence: CASRPGTGSYEQYF. The CDR3 coding sequence is TGTGCCAGCAGACCCGGGACAGGGAGTTACGAGCAGTACTTC.

This clone was picked up one time. This chain links TRBV7-9 with TRBJ2-5, with 9 bases matching TRBD2. The ends lost 5 bases at V and 5 bases at J; junction bases unmatched: 3. The CDR3 runs 13 residues. Germline V gene data show CDR1 as SEHNR and CDR2 as FQNEAQ (reference sequence). The CDR3 DNA reads as TGTGCCAGCAGCGTCAGCGGGGGGGAGACCCAGTACTTC. Protein sequence: CASSVSGGETQYF.

The chain couples TRBV5-1 to TRBJ2-3; 7 bases align to TRBD2. The J segment lost 10 bases and the V segment lost 1 base, leaving 18 bases of the junction unmatched. The germline V gene has CDR1 SGHRS and CDR2 YFSETQ. The CDR3 extends over 17 amino acids. The CDR3 protein is CASSLPSLAPGVEAQYF. CDR3 sequence (DNA): TGCGCCAGCAGCTTGCCCTCACTAGCGCCGGGCGTTGAGGCGCAGTATTTT.

The chain recombines TRBV18 with TRBJ2-5; TRBD1 is a possible D gene (5 bases). Germline CDR1 KGHSH, CDR2 LQKENI. The length of the CDR3 is 16 residues. Trimming stripped 6 bases from V and 2 bases from J, with 19 bases between. CDR3 in amino acids: CASSPTRQSSQETQYF. The DNA of the CDR3 is TGTGCCAGCTCGCCGACCCGACAGAGTTCACAAGAGACCCAGTACTTC.

The gene calls are TRBV28 and TRBJ2-3; no reliable D call. CDR1 and CDR2 from the germline V gene are MDHEN and SYDVKM. The CDR3 has 14 amino acids. Trimming shortened V by 8 bases and J by 1 base, and 13 bases separated the two germline ends. The DNA of the CDR3 is TGTGCCAGCGCGCCAGGCCCGGGCACAGATACGCAGTATTTT. Amino acid sequence: CASAPGPGTDTQYF.

The chain recombines TRBV5-1 with TRBJ2-1; 7 positions match TRBD2. Trimming removed 5 bases from V and 6 bases from J; junction bases left unmatched: 11. The CDR3 contains 15 residues. The germline CDR1 and CDR2 sequences are SGHRS and YFSETQ. The CDR3 DNA is TGCGCCAGCAGATATTCTAGCGGCCCCCTCAATGAGCAGTTCTTC. This sequence encodes CASRYSSGPLNEQFF.